Presented here are 25 T cell receptor beta chains from one specimen sequenced in a study of cytomegalovirus exposure and HLA in healthy donors. The PCR made use of 60 Vbeta and 13 Jbeta primers. This table comes from immunoSEQ multiplex PCR, and its TCRdb copy is limited to in-frame clones, with some not included. The data hold approximately 65,000 clones, with about two thirds observed a single time. The sequenced sample consisted of PBMCs. All receptors come from a middle-aged man in good health and CMV-seropositive.

The chain couples TRBV6-6 to TRBJ2-1; D gene unclear. Germline CDR1 reads MNHNY; CDR2 reads SVGAGI (reference sequence). Trimming pared 0 bases from V and 7 bases from J, leaving 13 bases between. There are 15 residues in the CDR3. The CDR3, as DNA: TGTGCCAGCAGTTACTCAAACAGTGTGGTAAATGAGCAGTTCTTC. Protein product: CASSYSNSVVNEQFF.

Only a few counts were recorded for this clone. CDR3 region: CASSLQGSDTQYF. The CDR3, as DNA: TGTGCCAGCAGCCTACAGGGCTCAGATACGCAGTATTTT. V gene TRBV2 combines with J gene TRBJ2-3, with D possibly TRBD1 on 6 matching bases. The ends were cut back, 6 bases at V and 4 bases at J, with 11 bases in the middle. The CDR3 is 13 amino acids. Germline loops: CDR1 SNHLY, CDR2 FYNNEI.

CDR3 in amino acids: CASSSLVTGGFQPQHF. The DNA for the CDR3 is TGTGCCAGTAGTAGCTTGGTGACAGGGGGTTTTCAGCCCCAGCATTTT. This rearrangement joins TRBV19 to TRBJ1-5, with TRBD1 identical over 9 bases. V lost 4 bases, J lost 6 bases, and 10 bases stayed unmatched. The CDR3 extends over 16 amino acids. Per the germline V gene, CDR1 is LNHDA and CDR2 is SQIVND (reference sequence).

The gene calls are TRBV7-2 and TRBJ2-2; D perhaps matches TRBD2 (5 bases). Trimming cost V 3 bases and J 5 bases, with 19 bases left between them. Germline-derived CDR1 and CDR2 are SGHTA and FQGNSA. This CDR3 has 17 amino acids. The CDR3 here is CASSFSPGTSFTGELFF. The CDR3 DNA reads TGTGCCAGCAGCTTCTCCCCCGGAACTAGTTTTACCGGGGAGCTGTTTTTT.

The chain employs TRBV5-1 and TRBJ2-1, with 9 bases aligning to TRBD2. The V gene's germline CDR1 is SGHRS and CDR2 YFSETQ. There are 16 residues in the CDR3. With 5 bases clipped from V and 7 bases from J, the junction kept 13 bases outside the gene matches. CDR3 nucleotides: TGCGCCAGCAGACCCGAGGGTAGCGGGAGTGTAAATGAGCAGTTCTTC. Amino acid sequence: CASRPEGSGSVNEQFF. Complete variable domain (other parts from reference TRBV5-1 and TRBJ2-1): KAGVTQTPRYLIKTRGQQVTLSCSPISGHRSVSWYQQTPGQGLQFLFEYFSETQRNKGNFPGRFSGRQFSNSRSEMNVSTLELGDSALYLCASRPEGSGSVNEQFFGPGTRLTVL.

The V gene is TRBV13, the J gene TRBJ2-7; D is possibly TRBD1 (6 bases). The V gene lost 4 bases and the J gene lost 0 bases, with 10 bases spanning the gap. CDR1 PRHDT and CDR2 FYEKMQ come from the germline V gene (reference sequence). This CDR3 region has 14 residues. CDR3 region: CASSSNRVSYEQYF. The CDR3 nucleotides read TGTGCCAGCAGCTCCAACAGGGTCTCCTACGAGCAGTACTTC.

The chain couples TRBV5-6 to TRBJ2-3; D is undetermined. Germline lookup yields CDR1 SGHDT and CDR2 YYEEEE. The CDR3 totals 12 residues. The V gene lost 2 bases and the J gene lost 4 bases, with 5 bases spanning the gap. In DNA form, the CDR3 reads TGTGCCAGCAGCTTTGGCCCAGATACGCAGTATTTT. Its protein is CASSFGPDTQYF.

This chain joins TRBV7-2 and TRBJ2-2; the D gene is possibly TRBD2 (6 bases). The CDR3 is made up of 15 amino acids. Trimming left V 1 base short and J 1 base short, with 7 bases between. Germline loops: CDR1 SGHTA, CDR2 FQGNSA. The CDR3 nucleotides read TGTGCCAGCAGCTTAGTGGGACTGAACACCGGGGAGCTGTTTTTT. This gives the protein CASSLVGLNTGELFF.

The chain combines TRBV7-8 with TRBJ1-5; 9 bases map to TRBD1. V lost 4 bases, J lost 7 bases, and 5 bases stayed unmatched. The length of the CDR3 is 14 residues. CDR1 is SGHVS and CDR2 is FQNEAQ in the germline V gene. For the CDR3, the DNA is TGTGCCAGCAGCTCAACAGGGGGCAGGCAGCCCCAGCATTTT. This gives the protein CASSSTGGRQPQHF.

The rearrangement joins TRBV19 to TRBJ1-5; no clear D gene. This CDR3 is built from 14 residues. V gave up 7 bases and J gave up 0 bases, with 10 bases separating them. In germline, CDR1 is LNHDA, CDR2 SQIVND (reference sequence). The CDR3 DNA reads as TGTGCCAGTACCAGGCTCAATAGCAATCAGCCCCAGCATTTT. Its protein product is CASTRLNSNQPQHF. The whole variable domain, filled in from reference TRBV19 and TRBJ1-5, reads DGGITQSPKYLFRKEGQNVTLSCEQNLNHDAMYWYRQDPGQGLRLIYYSQIVNDFQKGDIAEGYSVSREKKESFPLTVTSAQKNPTAFYLCASTRLNSNQPQHFGDGTRLSIL.

The chain joins TRBV5-8 to TRBJ1-2; the match to TRBD1 covers 7 bases. J was trimmed by 0 bases and V by 1 base; bases with no gene match: 3. Germline lookup yields CDR1 SGHTS and CDR2 YDEGEE. This CDR3 region has 15 residues. CDR3 region: CASSLYQGANYGYTF. In DNA, the CDR3 is TGTGCCAGCAGCTTGTACCAGGGGGCTAACTATGGCTACACCTTC.

This clone was counted once. The CDR3 here is CASRSRQGANQYF. CDR3 bases: TGTGCCAGCAGGTCGCGACAGGGGGCGAATCAGTACTTC. V and J are TRBV6-5 and TRBJ2-7; 10 nucleotides line up with TRBD1. CDR1 is MNHEY and CDR2 is SVGAGI in the germline V gene. V lost 6 bases and J lost 10; bases outside the gene matches: 9. The CDR3 is 13 residues long.

The J gene is TRBJ1-2, the V gene TRBV29-1; a weak D match, TRBD1 (6 bases). Germline V CDR1 and CDR2: SQVTM, ANQGSEA. The CDR3 has 12 residues. V was clipped by 7 bases and J by 4 bases, with 13 bases between them. CDR3 sequence: CSARDTLYGYTF. In DNA, the CDR3 is TGCAGCGCCCGGGACACCCTCTATGGCTACACCTTC.

This chain uses TRBV4-3 with TRBJ1-5; D call uncertain. The CDR3 is 17 amino acids. From germline, CDR1 is LGHNA and CDR2 YSLEER. V was pared by 0 bases and J by 0 bases, with 12 bases between. The CDR3 nucleotides are TGCGCCAGCAGCCAAGATGTCTCCAGACATAGCAATCAGCCCCAGCATTTT. As protein: CASSQDVSRHSNQPQHF.

This chain links TRBV29-1 with TRBJ2-5; 8 positions match TRBD1. After removal of 4 bases from V and 5 bases from J, the junction contained 9 bases not matched to a gene. Germline CDR1 is SQVTM and CDR2 is ANQGSEA. This CDR3 has 14 residues. CDR3 sequence reads: CSVVTPGGVETQYF. CDR3 sequence (DNA): TGCAGCGTTGTTACGCCAGGGGGCGTGGAGACCCAGTACTTC.

The chain combines TRBV10-3 with TRBJ2-3; D is ambiguous. CDR1 is ENHRY, CDR2 SYGVKD, per germline. Trimming took 3 bases from V and 3 from J, leaving 10 bases between them. The CDR3 is made up of 14 amino acids. The CDR3 loop reads CAISDSAGTDTQYF. The CDR3 DNA is TGTGCCATCAGTGATTCTGCAGGAACAGATACGCAGTATTTT.

This sequence joins TRBV6-5 and TRBJ2-4; the D is unclear. Per germline, CDR1 MNHEY and CDR2 SVGAGI. This CDR3 spans 14 amino acids. Trimming took off 6 bases at V and 8 bases at J, with 17 bases between the two ends. CDR3 sequence (DNA): TGTGCCAGCAGATCAGGTTCCTTGGGCGACATTCAGTACTTC. It specifies CASRSGSLGDIQYF.

The chain has TRBV15 and TRBJ2-1; D perhaps matches TRBD1 (6 bases). The germline V gene has CDR1 LNHNV and CDR2 YYDKDF (reference sequence). The CDR3 is 13 residues long. V was clipped by 6 bases and J by 12 bases, with 18 bases between them. The CDR3 protein is CATSPRDQGPQFF. The CDR3 bases are TGTGCCACCAGTCCCAGGGACCAGGGGCCGCAGTTCTTC. Complete variable domain (other parts from reference TRBV15 and TRBJ2-1): DAMVIQNPRYQVTQFGKPVTLSCSQTLNHNVMYWYQQKSSQAPKLLFHYYDKDFNNEADTPDNFQSRRPNTSFCFLDIRSPGLGDTAMYLCATSPRDQGPQFFGPGTRLTVL.

The V gene is TRBV7-6, the J gene TRBJ2-7; TRBD1 matches at 8 bases. Germline V lookup: CDR1 SGHVS, CDR2 FNYEAQ. Unmatched junction bases numbered 5, after V lost 5 bases and J lost 2 bases. CDR3 length: 14 amino acids. The CDR3 region has the DNA TGTGCCAGCAGCGTGGGGACAGGCCCCTACGAGCAGTACTTC. Its protein product is CASSVGTGPYEQYF.

Only a few counts were recorded for this clone. The chain carries TRBV29-1 and TRBJ2-7; 13 nucleotides line up with TRBD2. The CDR3 covers 17 residues. V gave up 6 bases and J gave up 3 bases; unmatched junction bases: 14. The V gene's germline CDR1 is SQVTM and CDR2 ANQGSEA. The chain's CDR3 is CSVYYLGLAGYGYEQYF. In DNA form, the CDR3 reads TGCAGCGTCTACTACCTGGGACTAGCGGGATATGGCTACGAGCAGTACTTC.

The chain joins TRBV6-1 to TRBJ1-5, with TRBD1 as a possible D gene (5 bases). The germline CDR1 and CDR2 sequences are MNHNS and SASEGT. The CDR3 runs to 11 residues. The V and J ends lost 6 bases and 9 bases respectively, with 9 bases between them. The CDR3 DNA is TGTGCCAGCAGCCCCGGGGGGCCCCAGCATTTT. Translated: CASSPGGPQHF.

The gene calls are TRBV6-5 and TRBJ1-1; tentatively, D is TRBD1 (5 bases). The CDR3 spans 12 residues. V lost 10 bases, J lost 6 bases, and 15 bases lay in between. In germline, CDR1 is MNHEY, CDR2 SVGAGI. The CDR3 reads CAILTEGAEAFF. In DNA form, the CDR3 reads TGTGCCATCTTGACTGAAGGGGCTGAAGCTTTCTTT.

The V and J genes are TRBV30 and TRBJ1-3, with unresolved D. The CDR3 consists of 15 residues. CDR1 and CDR2 from the germline V gene are GTSNPN and SVGIG (reference sequence). V lost 3 bases to trimming and J lost 4 bases, with 16 bases between them. The CDR3 sequence: CAWSAGSQAGNTIYF. The CDR3 region has the DNA TGTGCCTGGAGCGCGGGATCTCAAGCGGGAAACACCATATATTTT.

The genes are TRBV2 and TRBJ2-5; TRBD2 agrees at 7 bases. The length of the CDR3 is 14 residues. Germline V CDR1 and CDR2: SNHLY, FYNNEI. V lost 8 bases to trimming and J lost 1 base; unmatched junction nucleotides: 7. Here the CDR3 reads CASGPTSTQETQYF. Here the CDR3 DNA reads TGTGCCAGCGGGCCGACTAGCACCCAAGAGACCCAGTACTTC.

V gene TRBV11-3 combines with J gene TRBJ2-1; 13 bases agree with TRBD2. Germline values: CDR1 SGHNT, CDR2 YENEEA. The CDR3 covers 16 residues. Unmatched junction bases numbered 3, after V lost 5 bases and J lost 2 bases. This chain's CDR3 is CASSGGTSGAYNEQFF. The DNA for the CDR3 is TGTGCCAGCAGCGGGGGGACTAGCGGGGCCTACAATGAGCAGTTCTTC. Based on the CDR3 plus reference TRBV11-3 and TRBJ2-1, the full variable domain is EAGVVQSPRYKIIEKKQPVAFWCNPISGHNTLYWYLQNLGQGPELLIRYENEEAVDDSQLPKDRFSAERLKGVDSTLKIQPAELGDSAVYLCASSGGTSGAYNEQFFGPGTRLTVL.